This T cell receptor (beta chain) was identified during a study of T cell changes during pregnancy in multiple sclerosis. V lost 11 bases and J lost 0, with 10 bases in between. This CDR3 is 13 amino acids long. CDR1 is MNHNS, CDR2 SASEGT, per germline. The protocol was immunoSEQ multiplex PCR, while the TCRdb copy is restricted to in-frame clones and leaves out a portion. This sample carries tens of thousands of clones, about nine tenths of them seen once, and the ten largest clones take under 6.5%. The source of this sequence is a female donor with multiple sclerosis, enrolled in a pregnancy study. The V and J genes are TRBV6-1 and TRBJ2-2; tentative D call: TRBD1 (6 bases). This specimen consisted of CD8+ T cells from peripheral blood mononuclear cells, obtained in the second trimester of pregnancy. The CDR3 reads CAGQPPNTGELFF. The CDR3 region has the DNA TGTGCCGGACAGCCTCCGAACACCGGGGAGCTGTTTTTT.